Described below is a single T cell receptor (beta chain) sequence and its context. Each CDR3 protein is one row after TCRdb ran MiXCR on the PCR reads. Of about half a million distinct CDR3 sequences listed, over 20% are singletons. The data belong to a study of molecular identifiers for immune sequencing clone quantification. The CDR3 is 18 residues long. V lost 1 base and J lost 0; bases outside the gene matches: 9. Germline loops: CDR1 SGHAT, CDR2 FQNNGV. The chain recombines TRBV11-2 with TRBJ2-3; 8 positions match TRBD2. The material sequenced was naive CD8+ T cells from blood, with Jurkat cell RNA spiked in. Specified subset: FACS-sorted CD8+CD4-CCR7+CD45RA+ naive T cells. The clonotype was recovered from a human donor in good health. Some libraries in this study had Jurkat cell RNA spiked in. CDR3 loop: CASSLAGSGIASTDTQYF. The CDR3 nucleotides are TGTGCCAGCAGCTTAGCCGGTAGCGGGATTGCCAGCACAGATACGCAGTATTTT.